One sample yielded the 14 T cell receptor beta chains listed below, sequenced in a study of early T cells in non-severe SARS-CoV-2 infection. TCRdb re-called the 5' RACE reads with MiXCR, one entry per CDR3 protein. The table includes under 65,000 distinct CDR3 sequences, about 13% detected once. The sequencing here drew on whole blood, taken at baseline. The receptors shown here come from an adult who was a healthcare worker with PCR-confirmed SARS-CoV-2 infection or an uninfected control (not recorded which).

This clonotype was recorded a few times. The chain is built from TRBV6-5 and TRBJ2-7; the D gene is possibly TRBD2 (5 bases). Germline V gene data show CDR1 as MNHEY and CDR2 as SVGAGI. V was trimmed by 8 bases and J by 6 bases, leaving 20 bases between them. CDR3 length: 14 residues. CDR3 sequence: CASHRGPVDSEQYF. The CDR3 region has the DNA TGTGCCAGCCATAGAGGGCCTGTCGATAGCGAGCAGTACTTC.

This clonotype was seen ten or more times. The chain joins TRBV24-1 to TRBJ2-5; TRBD1 is a possible D gene (8 bases). V was shortened by 2 bases and J by 0 bases, with 12 bases between the two germline ends. Germline CDR1 and CDR2: KGHDR and SFDVKD. The CDR3 runs 16 residues. CDR3 coding DNA: TGTGCCACCAGTGATTGGACAGGGACTAACCAAGAGACCCAGTACTTC. Encoded protein: CATSDWTGTNQETQYF.

J is TRBJ2-7 and V is TRBV5-4; the D is unclear. V was cut by 4 bases and J by 1 base, with 12 bases left in between. The CDR3 is made up of 14 amino acids. CDR1 SGHNT and CDR2 YYREEE come from the germline V gene (reference sequence). The CDR3 DNA reads as TGTGCCAGCAGCGGACCGGACCGGTCCTACGAGCAGTACTTC. This sequence encodes CASSGPDRSYEQYF. The whole variable domain, remainder taken from reference TRBV5-4 and TRBJ2-7, is ETGVTQSPTHLIKTRGQQVTLRCSSQSGHNTVSWYQQALGQGPQFIFQYYREEENGRGNFPPRFSGLQFPNYSSELNVNALELDDSALYLCASSGPDRSYEQYFGPGTRLTVT.

This clonotype was recorded at least ten times. The chain uses TRBV4-2 and TRBJ2-1; TRBD2 matches at 9 bases. CDR3 length equals 17 residues. V lost 4 bases and J lost 2; bases outside the gene matches: 9. Looked up from germline, CDR1 is LGHNA and CDR2 is YNFKEQ. The CDR3 DNA follows: TGTGCCAGCAGCCCTTCGGGAGCGGGAGGCCCCTACAATGAGCAGTTCTTC. Translating it yields CASSPSGAGGPYNEQFF.

This clonotype was found many times. At one end, the junction sequence differs from germline, possibly due to a read error. V gene TRBV7-2 combines with J gene TRBJ2-1; possible D gene TRBD2, 5 bases. The CDR3 runs 11 residues. Germline V lookup: CDR1 SGHTA, CDR2 FQGNSA. CDR3: CASSLGTRAVF. The CDR3 DNA is TGTGCCAGCAGCTTAGGTACTAGGGCAGTCTTC.

The V gene is TRBV28, the J gene TRBJ1-5, with D perhaps matching TRBD1 (6 bases). V was clipped by 7 bases and J by 4 bases, with 14 bases between them. Per the germline V gene, CDR1 is MDHEN and CDR2 is SYDVKM. The CDR3 covers 14 residues. CDR3: CASTLGQGNQPQHF. The CDR3 nucleotides are TGTGCCAGCACCCTGGGGCAGGGGAATCAGCCCCAGCATTTT.

This clonotype showed up many times. The J gene is TRBJ1-1, the V gene TRBV6-5, with no clear D. There are 15 residues in the CDR3. V was pared by 2 bases and J by 7 bases, with 17 bases between. The germline gives CDR1 MNHEY, CDR2 SVGAGI. The CDR3 bases are TGTGCCAGCAGTTACGGGTTAGCGGGCCTGTATGAAGCTTTCTTT. This translates into CASSYGLAGLYEAFF.

This clonotype occurred many times. This sequence joins TRBV20-1 and TRBJ2-1; D may be TRBD1 (7 bases). The germline V gene has CDR1 DFQATT and CDR2 SNEGSKA (reference sequence). V was cut by 6 bases and J by 3 bases, with 15 bases left in between. This CDR3 spans 14 amino acids. Written as DNA, the CDR3 is TGCAGTGCCCAACCAGGGGGGTACTACAATGAGCAGTTCTTC. Translating it yields CSAQPGGYYNEQFF.

This chain uses TRBV11-1 with TRBJ2-7; no clear D gene. The germline V gene encodes CDR1 SGHAT and CDR2 FQDESV (reference sequence). V was clipped by 1 base and J by 0 bases, with 10 bases between them. The CDR3 is made up of 15 amino acids. For the CDR3, the DNA is TGTGCCAGCAGCTTAGGGGCGGAATTCTCCTACGAGCAGTACTTC. Translating gives CASSLGAEFSYEQYF.

This clonotype was seen more than once but under ten times. The rearrangement joins TRBV5-1 to TRBJ1-4; D might be TRBD1 (5 bases). CDR1 and CDR2 from the germline V gene are SGHRS and YFSETQ. CDR3 length equals 17 residues. Trimming pared 3 bases from V and 0 bases from J, leaving 15 bases between. The CDR3 sequence: CASSSAGTGATNEKLFF. The CDR3 nucleotides are TGCGCCAGCAGCTCAGCCGGGACGGGAGCAACTAATGAAAAACTGTTTTTT.

This chain links TRBV2 with TRBJ2-1; TRBD1 is a possible D gene (6 bases). The CDR3 covers 12 residues. V gave up 5 bases and J gave up 12 bases, with 14 bases separating them. Germline lookup yields CDR1 SNHLY and CDR2 FYNNEI. The CDR3 DNA reads as TGTGCCAGCAGTCAGGAAAGGGGGTGGCAGTTCTTC. Its protein is CASSQERGWQFF.

The chain couples TRBV30 to TRBJ2-1; 7 bases match TRBD1. CDR1 and CDR2 (germline): GTSNPN, SVGIG (reference sequence). The junction had 14 bases not matched to a gene; V was cut back by 7 bases and J by 8 bases. The CDR3 sequence is 14 residues long. CDR3 sequence (DNA): TGTGCCTCACAGGGGCGCTCCCAAGGGTATGAGCAGTTCTTC. It specifies CASQGRSQGYEQFF.

The chain carries TRBV20-1 and TRBJ1-4; 7 nucleotides line up with TRBD1. In germline, CDR1 is DFQATT, CDR2 SNEGSKA (reference sequence). There are 13 residues in the CDR3. With 6 bases clipped from V and 7 bases from J, the junction kept 8 bases outside the gene matches. The CDR3: CSAPVQGVEKLFF. The CDR3 region has the DNA TGCAGTGCCCCCGTTCAGGGGGTTGAAAAACTGTTTTTT.

This chain links TRBV7-2 with TRBJ2-3; D is possibly TRBD2 (5 bases). V shed 5 bases and J shed 9 bases, with 12 bases lying between them. CDR1 is SGHTA, CDR2 FQGNSA, per germline. This CDR3 is 12 amino acids long. CDR3 amino acids: CASSPRTATQYF. CDR3 DNA: TGTGCCAGCAGCCCTCGGACTGCAACGCAGTATTTT.